This TCR beta chain was retrieved from a study of T cells in localized non-small cell lung cancer. Germline V gene data show CDR1 as SGHNT and CDR2 as YYREEE (reference sequence). The V end was cut by 4 bases, the J end by 5 bases, with 15 bases between. The CDR3 is made up of 14 amino acids. Study observations and caveats: Heterogeneity is still possible, as just one tumor region was sequenced.

With regard to this clone: Its antigen is currently unknown.

TCRdb's table, derived via immunoSEQ multiplex PCR, lists solely in-frame clones and lacks some. The sample has around 41,000 clones, roughly 90% seen once. This specimen consisted of PBMCs, obtained before any cancer treatment. This clonotype was obtained from a woman aged 40 to 75 with stage II lung adenocarcinoma. This chain joins TRBV5-4 and TRBJ2-5; unclear D gene. The CDR3 nucleotides read TGTGCCAGCAGCCTTACGGTGCGAGGTGAGACCCAGTACTTC. Translation: CASSLTVRGETQYF.